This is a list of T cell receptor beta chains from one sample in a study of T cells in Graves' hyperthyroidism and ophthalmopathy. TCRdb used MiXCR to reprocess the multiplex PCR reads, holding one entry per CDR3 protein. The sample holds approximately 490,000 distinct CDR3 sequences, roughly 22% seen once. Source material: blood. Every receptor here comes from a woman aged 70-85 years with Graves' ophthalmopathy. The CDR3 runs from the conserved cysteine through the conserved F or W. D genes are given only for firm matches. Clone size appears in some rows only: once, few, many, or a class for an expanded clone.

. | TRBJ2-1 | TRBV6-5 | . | TGTGCCAGCAGTTACGCCGTTGCGGCGAGGAATGAGCAGTTCTTC | CASSYAVAARNEQFF
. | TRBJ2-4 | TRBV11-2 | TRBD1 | TGTGCCAGCAGCTTATGGGGGACAGCCATAGCCAAAAACATTCAGTACTTC | CASSLWGTAIAKNIQYF
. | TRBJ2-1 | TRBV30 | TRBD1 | TGTGCCTGGACACAGGGGTCCCCCTACAATGAGCAGTTCTTC | CAWTQGSPYNEQFF
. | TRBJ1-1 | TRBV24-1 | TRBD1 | TGTGCCACCAGTGACCCGACAGGGGGCTCTGAAGCTTTCTTT | CATSDPTGGSEAFF
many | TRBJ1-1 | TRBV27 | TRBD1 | TGTGCCAGCAGTAACTCACAGGGGTCGTACCGAGCTTTCTTT | CASSNSQGSYRAFF
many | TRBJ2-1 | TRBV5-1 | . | TGCGCCAGCGGTACGAGGGAGAATGAGCAGTTCTTC | CASGTRENEQFF
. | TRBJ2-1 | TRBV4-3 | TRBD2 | TGCGCCAGCAGCCAAGCCCGGACTAGCGGGAGTATCAACAATGAGCAGTTCTTC | CASSQARTSGSINNEQFF
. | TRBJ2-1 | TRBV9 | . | TGTACCAGCAGCGTAGGGGCGACGGGTATGGCCTACAATGAGCAGTTCTTC | CTSSVGATGMAYNEQFF
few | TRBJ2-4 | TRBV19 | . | TGTGCCAGTAGTATAGTGGGGGAGGCCAAAAACATTCAGTACTTC | CASSIVGEAKNIQYF
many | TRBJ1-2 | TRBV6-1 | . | TGTGCCAGCTGGTCTGGGGGTGGCTACACCTTC | CASWSGGGYTF
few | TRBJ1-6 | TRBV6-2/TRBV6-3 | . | TGTGCCAGCAACCCTGGGAGCTCCTATAATTCACCCCTCCACTTT | CASNPGSSYNSPLHF
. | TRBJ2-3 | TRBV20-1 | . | TGCAGTGCTGGGGGGACTCGAGCTGCAGATACGCAGTATTTT | CSAGGTRAADTQYF
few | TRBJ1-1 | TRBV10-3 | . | TGTGCCATCAGTGGGGTGAACACTGAAGCTTTCTTT | CAISGVNTEAFF
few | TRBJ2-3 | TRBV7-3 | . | TGTGCCAGCAGCTTTCGTGGGGTTCGCACAGATACGCAGTATTTT | CASSFRGVRTDTQYF
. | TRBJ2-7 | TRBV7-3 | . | TGTGCCAGCAGCTCCCTCGGTCCCTCAAGTATAGGCTACGAGCAGTACTTC | CASSSLGPSSIGYEQYF
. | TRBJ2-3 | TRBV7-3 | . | TGTGCCAGCAGCTTAAGTAGTTACACAGATACGCAGTATTTT | CASSLSSYTDTQYF
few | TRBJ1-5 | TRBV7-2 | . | TGTGCCAGCAGCAAAGACAGTTTAGGCCAGCCCCAGCATTTT | CASSKDSLGQPQHF
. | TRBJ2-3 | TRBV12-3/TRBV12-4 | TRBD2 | TGTGCCAGCAGAATAGCGGGAGGCAGCACAGATACGCAGTATTTT | CASRIAGGSTDTQYF
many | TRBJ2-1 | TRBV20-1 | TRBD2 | TGCAGCGGCTTAACTAGCGGGGGACGTGGTGAGCAGTTCTTC | CSGLTSGGRGEQFF
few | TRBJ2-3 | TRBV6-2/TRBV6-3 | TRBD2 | TGTGCCAGCACCAACTTCGGACTAGCCACAGATACGCAGTATTTT | CASTNFGLATDTQYF
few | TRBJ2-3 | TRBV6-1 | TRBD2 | TGTGCCAGCAGTTCTCCCCGGGGAGCGGGAGGAGTGGATACGCAGTATTTT | CASSSPRGAGGVDTQYF
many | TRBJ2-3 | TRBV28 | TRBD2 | TGTGCCAGCAGTTCAGCCGGGACTAGAACAGATACGCAGTATTTT | CASSSAGTRTDTQYF
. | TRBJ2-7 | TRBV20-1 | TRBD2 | TGCAGTGCCCTCGGGACTAGCGGGATCGTTTACGAGCAGTACTTC | CSALGTSGIVYEQYF